These 5 T cell receptor beta chains share one sample of origin, sequenced in a study of neoadjuvant anti-PD-1 for oral cavity cancer. Assay: immunoSEQ multiplex PCR; the TCRdb copy retains only in-frame clones and omits some. In the table there are nearly 15,000 clones, roughly 35% of which are singletons. Time point meaning: after neoadjuvant nivolumab, at surgical resection. The specimen was tumor tissue, collected after nivolumab (anti-PD-1) treatment. All receptors derive from a person between 35 and 79 years old with oral cavity squamous cell carcinoma.

This clone has just a few counts. V gene TRBV7-2 combines with J gene TRBJ1-5; D not resolved. The CDR3 covers 13 residues. V dropped 1 base and J dropped 10 bases, with 11 bases sitting between them. CDR1 and CDR2 from the germline V gene are SGHTA and FQGNSA. DNA for the CDR3: TGTGCCAGCAGCTTAGAAGCGTATGGCCCCCAGCATTTT. It yields the protein CASSLEAYGPQHF.

V gene TRBV6-6 combines with J gene TRBJ1-4; D is undetermined. The CDR3 has 14 residues. Looked up from germline, CDR1 is MNHNY and CDR2 is SVGAGI (reference sequence). Trimming removed 7 bases from V and 8 bases from J, with 17 bases in between. The CDR3 spells CASTRWPDREKLFF. The CDR3 coding sequence is TGTGCCAGCACCCGATGGCCGGACCGAGAAAAACTGTTTTTT.

The V call is TRBV6-1, the J call TRBJ1-5; D perhaps matches TRBD1 (5 bases). CDR1 and CDR2 from the germline V gene are MNHNS and SASEGT. Trimming removed 1 base at V and 5 bases at J, with 12 bases between. The length of the CDR3 is 15 residues. CDR3: CASSEVATAHQPQHF. CDR3 sequence (DNA): TGTGCCAGCAGTGAAGTGGCGACAGCACATCAGCCCCAGCATTTT.

This sequence joins TRBV11-3 and TRBJ1-1; D gene unclear. V dropped 5 bases and J dropped 3 bases, with 10 bases sitting between them. Germline-derived CDR1 and CDR2 are SGHNT and YENEEA. The CDR3 is made up of 13 amino acids. The CDR3 region is CASSPGQYTEAFF. The CDR3 nucleotides are TGTGCCAGCAGCCCCGGGCAGTACACTGAAGCTTTCTTT. The whole variable domain, remainder taken from reference TRBV11-3 and TRBJ1-1, is EAGVVQSPRYKIIEKKQPVAFWCNPISGHNTLYWYLQNLGQGPELLIRYENEEAVDDSQLPKDRFSAERLKGVDSTLKIQPAELGDSAVYLCASSPGQYTEAFFGQGTRLTVV.

The genes are TRBV25-1 and TRBJ1-6, with TRBD1 identical over 8 bases. CDR1 and CDR2 (germline): MGHDK, SYGVNS. With V trimmed by 3 bases and J by 5 bases, 0 bases remained unmatched. The CDR3 extends over 14 amino acids. CDR3 amino acids: CASSEDRDNSPLHF. CDR3 DNA sequence: TGTGCCAGCAGTGAGGACAGGGATAATTCACCCCTCCACTTT.